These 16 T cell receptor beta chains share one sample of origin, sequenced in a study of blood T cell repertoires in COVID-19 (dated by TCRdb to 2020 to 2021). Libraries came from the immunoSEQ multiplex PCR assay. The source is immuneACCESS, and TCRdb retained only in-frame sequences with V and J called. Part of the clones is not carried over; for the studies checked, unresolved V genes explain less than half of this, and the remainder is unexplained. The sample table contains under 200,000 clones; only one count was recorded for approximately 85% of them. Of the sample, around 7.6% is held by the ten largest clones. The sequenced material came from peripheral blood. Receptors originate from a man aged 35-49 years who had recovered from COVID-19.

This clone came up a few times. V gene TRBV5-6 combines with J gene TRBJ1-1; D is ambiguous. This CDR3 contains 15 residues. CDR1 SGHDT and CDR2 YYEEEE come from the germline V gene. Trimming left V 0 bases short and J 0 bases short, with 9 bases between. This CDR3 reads CASSLGPIMNTEAFF. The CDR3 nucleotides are TGTGCCAGCAGCTTGGGGCCAATTATGAACACTGAAGCTTTCTTT.

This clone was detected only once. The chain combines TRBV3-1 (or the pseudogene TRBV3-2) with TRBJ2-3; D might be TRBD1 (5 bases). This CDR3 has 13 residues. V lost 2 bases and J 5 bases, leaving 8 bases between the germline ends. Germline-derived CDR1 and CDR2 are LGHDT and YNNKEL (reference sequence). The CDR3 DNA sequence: TGTGCCAGCAGCCAAAGGGGCGAAGATACGCAGTATTTT. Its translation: CASSQRGEDTQYF.

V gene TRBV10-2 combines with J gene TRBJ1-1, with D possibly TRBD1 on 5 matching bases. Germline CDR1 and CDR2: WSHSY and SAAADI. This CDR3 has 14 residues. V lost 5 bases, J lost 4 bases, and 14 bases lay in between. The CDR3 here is CASSTSGGSTEAFF. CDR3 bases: TGCGCCAGCAGTACCAGCGGGGGAAGCACTGAAGCTTTCTTT.

The CDR3 here is CASSTGTAQETQYF. CDR3 DNA sequence: TGTGCCAGCAGCACCGGGACAGCACAAGAGACCCAGTACTTC. The chain recombines TRBV5-6 with TRBJ2-5; 7 nucleotides line up with TRBD1. From germline, CDR1 is SGHDT and CDR2 YYEEEE. Trimming cost V 4 bases and J 2 bases; bases outside gene matches: 5. The CDR3 is made up of 14 amino acids.

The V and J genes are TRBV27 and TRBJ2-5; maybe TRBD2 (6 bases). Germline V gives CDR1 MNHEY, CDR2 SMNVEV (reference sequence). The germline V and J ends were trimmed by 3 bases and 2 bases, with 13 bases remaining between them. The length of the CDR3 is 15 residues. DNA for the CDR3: TGTGCCAGCAGTTTTGTGGCTAGCGCTCAAGAGACCCAGTACTTC. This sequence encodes CASSFVASAQETQYF.

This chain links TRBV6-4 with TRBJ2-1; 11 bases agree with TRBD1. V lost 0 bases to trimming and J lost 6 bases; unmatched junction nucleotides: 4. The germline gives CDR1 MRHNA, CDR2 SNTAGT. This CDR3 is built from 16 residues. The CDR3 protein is CASSDSAGTGGNEQFF. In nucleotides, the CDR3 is TGTGCCAGCAGTGACTCGGCTGGGACAGGGGGCAATGAGCAGTTCTTC.

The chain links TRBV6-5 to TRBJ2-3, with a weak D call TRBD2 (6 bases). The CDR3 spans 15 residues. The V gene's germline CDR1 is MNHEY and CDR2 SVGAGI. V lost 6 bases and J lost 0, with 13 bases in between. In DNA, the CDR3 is TGTGCCAGCAGACAATCCGGGACTAGCACAGATACGCAGTATTTT. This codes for CASRQSGTSTDTQYF.

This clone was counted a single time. The CDR3 protein is CASSLGLAVDYEQYF. DNA for the CDR3: TGTGCCAGCAGCTTAGGCCTAGCGGTAGACTACGAGCAGTACTTC. The rearrangement links TRBV13 to TRBJ2-7, with TRBD2 matching 7 bases. This CDR3 contains 15 residues. Germline V gives CDR1 PRHDT, CDR2 FYEKMQ (reference sequence). After removal of 0 bases from V and 3 bases from J, the junction contained 5 bases not matched to a gene.

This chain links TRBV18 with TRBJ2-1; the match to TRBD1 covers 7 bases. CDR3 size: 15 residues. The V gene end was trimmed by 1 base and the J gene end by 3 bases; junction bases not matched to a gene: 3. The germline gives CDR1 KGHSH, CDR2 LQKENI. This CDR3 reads CASSPQGAVYNEQFF. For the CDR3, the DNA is TGTGCCAGCTCACCACAGGGGGCTGTCTACAATGAGCAGTTCTTC.

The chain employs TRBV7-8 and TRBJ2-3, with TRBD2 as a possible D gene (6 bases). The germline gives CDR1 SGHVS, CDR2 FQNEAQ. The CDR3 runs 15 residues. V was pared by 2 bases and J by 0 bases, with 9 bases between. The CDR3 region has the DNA TGTGCCAGCAGCTTATCCAGCGGGAGCACAGATACGCAGTATTTT. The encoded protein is CASSLSSGSTDTQYF.

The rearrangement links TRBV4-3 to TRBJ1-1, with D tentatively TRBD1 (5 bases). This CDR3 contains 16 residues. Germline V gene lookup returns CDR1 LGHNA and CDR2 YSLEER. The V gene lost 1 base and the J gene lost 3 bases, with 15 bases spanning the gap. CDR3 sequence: CASSQAKGRVDTEAFF. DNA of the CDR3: TGCGCCAGCAGCCAAGCCAAGGGCAGGGTGGACACTGAAGCTTTCTTT.

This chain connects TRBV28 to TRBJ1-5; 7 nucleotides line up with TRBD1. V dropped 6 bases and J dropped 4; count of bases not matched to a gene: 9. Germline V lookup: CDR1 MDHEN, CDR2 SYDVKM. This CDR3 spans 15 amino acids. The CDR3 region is CASSQQGTANQPQHF. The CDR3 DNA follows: TGTGCCAGCAGCCAACAGGGGACAGCAAATCAGCCCCAGCATTTT.

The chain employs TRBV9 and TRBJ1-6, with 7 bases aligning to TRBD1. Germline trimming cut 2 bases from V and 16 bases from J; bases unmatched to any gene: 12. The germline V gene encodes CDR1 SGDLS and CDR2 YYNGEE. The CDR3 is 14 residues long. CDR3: CASSVGQGVSSLHF. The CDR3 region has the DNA TGTGCCAGCAGCGTTGGCCAGGGGGTTTCCTCTCTCCACTTT.

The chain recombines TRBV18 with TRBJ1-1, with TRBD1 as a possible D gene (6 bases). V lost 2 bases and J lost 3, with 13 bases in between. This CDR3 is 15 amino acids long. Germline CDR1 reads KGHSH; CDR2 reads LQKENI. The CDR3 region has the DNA TGTGCCAGCTCACCAGGCACAGGGCTCGACACTGAAGCTTTCTTT. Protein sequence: CASSPGTGLDTEAFF.

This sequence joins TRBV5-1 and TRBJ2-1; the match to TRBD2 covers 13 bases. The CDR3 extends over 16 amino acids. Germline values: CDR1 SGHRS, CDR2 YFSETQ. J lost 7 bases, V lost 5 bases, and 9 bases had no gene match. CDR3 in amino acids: CASSSPGTSGINEQFF. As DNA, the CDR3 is TGCGCCAGCAGTTCGCCGGGGACTAGCGGGATAAATGAGCAGTTCTTC.

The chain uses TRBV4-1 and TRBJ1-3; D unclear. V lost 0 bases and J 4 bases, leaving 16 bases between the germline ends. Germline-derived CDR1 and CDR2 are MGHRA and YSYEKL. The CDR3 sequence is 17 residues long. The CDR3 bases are TGCGCCAGCAGCCAAGAGGGCGGAGGAGATGTCGGAAACACCATATATTTT. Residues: CASSQEGGGDVGNTIYF.